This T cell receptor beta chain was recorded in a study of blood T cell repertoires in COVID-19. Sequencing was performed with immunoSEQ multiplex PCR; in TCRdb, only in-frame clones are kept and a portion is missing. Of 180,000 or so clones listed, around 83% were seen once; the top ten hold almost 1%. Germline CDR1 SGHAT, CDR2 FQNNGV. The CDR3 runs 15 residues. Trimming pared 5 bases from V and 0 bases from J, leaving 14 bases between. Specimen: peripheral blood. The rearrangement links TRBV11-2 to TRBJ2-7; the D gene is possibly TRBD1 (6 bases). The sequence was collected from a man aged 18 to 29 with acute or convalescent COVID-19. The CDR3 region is CASSKRQATSYEQYF. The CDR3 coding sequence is TGTGCCAGCAGCAAAAGACAGGCAACCTCCTACGAGCAGTACTTC.